This entry lists 8 T cell receptor beta chains sequenced from one sample in a study of graft-versus-host responses after intestinal transplantation. For these TCRs, the target antigens are not known. The table came from immunoSEQ multiplex PCR; TCRdb's copy has only in-frame clones and leaves some out. This sample carries over 100,000 clones, approximately 96% of them seen once, and the ten largest clones take 3% to 4%. The input for sequencing was unstimulated CD8+ T cells sorted from spleen or lymph node cells, taken before intestinal transplant. The receptors were gathered from a human donor who received an intestinal transplant.

The gene calls are TRBV9 and TRBJ2-1; 8 bases fit TRBD2. CDR3 length: 15 amino acids. The V gene's germline CDR1 is SGDLS and CDR2 YYNGEE. V lost 0 bases to trimming and J lost 4 bases; unmatched junction nucleotides: 3. CDR3 region: CASSVGAGVYNEQFF. In nucleotides, the CDR3 is TGTGCCAGCAGCGTAGGAGCGGGAGTTTACAATGAGCAGTTCTTC.

The genes are TRBV13 and TRBJ2-1; D possibly corresponds to TRBD2 (6 bases). The CDR3 contains 17 residues. Trimming stripped 5 bases from V and 0 bases from J, with 17 bases between. Germline CDR1 reads PRHDT; CDR2 reads FYEKMQ (reference sequence). CDR3 amino acids: CASSPQRGASSYNEQFF. The CDR3, as DNA: TGTGCCAGCAGCCCCCAGCGCGGGGCAAGCTCCTACAATGAGCAGTTCTTC.

The J gene is TRBJ2-7, the V gene TRBV27; TRBD1 or TRBD2 may be the D gene (6 bases each). CDR1 MNHEY and CDR2 SMNVEV come from the germline V gene (reference sequence). The CDR3 spans 16 residues. V lost 2 bases and J lost 3, with 17 bases in between. The CDR3 sequence is CASSLGEEGGYYEQYF. DNA of the CDR3: TGTGCCAGCAGTTTAGGGGAGGAGGGGGGCTACTACGAGCAGTACTTC.

The chain is built from TRBV6-1 and TRBJ1-1, with 7 nucleotides matching TRBD1. The V and J ends lost 2 bases and 3 bases, in that order; junction bases with no gene match: 6. In germline, CDR1 is MNHNS, CDR2 SASEGT. The CDR3 contains 15 residues. The CDR3 spells CASSESAGGDTEAFF. CDR3 coding DNA: TGTGCCAGCAGTGAATCGGCAGGGGGGGACACTGAAGCTTTCTTT.

This chain connects TRBV6-5 to TRBJ2-7; 8 bases match TRBD1. Trimming cost V 4 bases and J 3 bases; bases outside gene matches: 5. The CDR3 runs 14 residues. Per germline, CDR1 MNHEY and CDR2 SVGAGI. In DNA, the CDR3 is TGTGCCAGCAGTTGGACAGGGCGCGTCTACGAGCAGTACTTC. Its translation is CASSWTGRVYEQYF.

V gene TRBV5-1 combines with J gene TRBJ1-2, with unresolved D. The ends were cut back, 2 bases at V and 3 bases at J, with 11 bases in the middle. The CDR3 spans 14 residues. From germline, CDR1 is SGHRS and CDR2 YFSETQ. The CDR3 spells CASSLKPSDYGYTF. CDR3 coding DNA: TGCGCCAGCAGCTTAAAGCCCTCGGACTATGGCTACACCTTC.

The chain uses TRBV11-1 and TRBJ2-5; TRBD2 aligns across 7 bases. The tail of the sequence fits TRBJ2-7 better, so the J call may be wrong. Germline values: CDR1 SGHAT, CDR2 FQDESV (reference sequence). The length of the CDR3 is 17 residues. The chain's CDR3 is CASSLGPSGAFSYEQYF. The CDR3 DNA reads TGTGCCAGCAGCCTGGGGCCTAGCGGCGCTTTCTCCTACGAGCAGTACTTC.

CDR3 bases: TGTGCCAGCAGTGAAGGACAGATTAATCAGCCCCAGCATTTT. It yields the protein CASSEGQINQPQHF. The chain joins TRBV25-1 to TRBJ1-5, with D possibly TRBD1 on 6 matching bases. The germline V gene has CDR1 MGHDK and CDR2 SYGVNS. The V gene lost 2 bases and the J gene lost 4 bases, with 9 bases spanning the gap. The CDR3 sequence is 14 residues long.